A single sample is the source of the 28 T cell receptor beta chains below, sequenced in a study of cytomegalovirus exposure and HLA in healthy donors. PCR used 60 Vbeta primers and 13 Jbeta primers. Sequencing used immunoSEQ multiplex PCR; TCRdb keeps in-frame clones, though not all of them. The sample yields some 150,000 clones, 60% to 85% seen once. Sequenced material: PBMCs. These receptors were obtained from a man aged 35-49 years in good health and CMV-seropositive.

The rearrangement links TRBV14 to TRBJ1-1; the D gene is possibly TRBD1 (5 bases). CDR1 is SGHDN, CDR2 FVKESK, per germline. CDR3 size: 11 residues. Between the trimmed V and J ends, which lost 8 bases and 6 bases, there was a span of 10 bases. CDR3 amino acids: CASAAGPEAFF. The CDR3 region has the DNA TGTGCCAGCGCGGCAGGGCCTGAAGCTTTCTTT.

The rearrangement links TRBV5-4 to TRBJ1-2, with D possibly matching TRBD1 (6 bases). Trimming took 4 bases from V and 5 from J, leaving 18 bases between them. Germline V lookup: CDR1 SGHNT, CDR2 YYREEE (reference sequence). The CDR3 spans 15 residues. The CDR3 spells CASSGGDRLLYGYTF. The DNA for the CDR3 is TGTGCCAGCAGCGGGGGAGACAGGTTGCTTTATGGCTACACCTTC. Supplemented by reference TRBV5-4 and TRBJ1-2, the full variable domain reads ETGVTQSPTHLIKTRGQQVTLRCSSQSGHNTVSWYQQALGQGPQFIFQYYREEENGRGNFPPRFSGLQFPNYSSELNVNALELDDSALYLCASSGGDRLLYGYTFGSGTRLTVV.

The chain uses TRBV5-1 and TRBJ2-7, with TRBD1 identical over 7 bases. After removal of 0 bases from V and 4 bases from J, the junction contained 7 bases not matched to a gene. Germline loops: CDR1 SGHRS, CDR2 YFSETQ. This CDR3 spans 15 amino acids. The CDR3 here is CASSLGTGSQYEQYF. The DNA of the CDR3 is TGCGCCAGCAGCTTGGGGACAGGTTCCCAGTACGAGCAGTACTTC.

The chain joins TRBV6-5 to TRBJ2-1; 9 bases line up with TRBD1. CDR1 is MNHEY, CDR2 SVGAGI, per germline. The CDR3 length is 14 residues. Trimming at V came to 4 bases and at J to 7 bases, leaving 5 bases not matched to a gene. The CDR3 bases are TGTGCCAGCAGTTCCTGGACAGGGGCTAATGAGCAGTTCTTC. Its protein is CASSSWTGANEQFF.

The chain has TRBV5-5 and TRBJ2-7; D is ambiguous. V lost 4 bases and J 3 bases, leaving 5 bases between the germline ends. The CDR3 spans 11 residues. Germline loops: CDR1 SGHKS, CDR2 YYEKEE (reference sequence). The CDR3: CASSPHYEQYF. The CDR3 DNA follows: TGTGCCAGCAGCCCACACTACGAGCAGTACTTC.

This chain joins TRBV18 and TRBJ2-1; 9 bases fit TRBD2. V lost 2 bases, J lost 0 bases, and 8 bases stayed unmatched. CDR3 length: 18 amino acids. Germline values: CDR1 KGHSH, CDR2 LQKENI. The CDR3, as DNA: TGTGCCAGCTCACCAAGCGCGGGAGGGCCGGGCTCCTACAATGAGCAGTTCTTC. Translated, it gives CASSPSAGGPGSYNEQFF. Drawing the rest from reference TRBV18 and TRBJ2-1, the complete variable domain is NAGVMQNPRHLVRRRGQEARLRCSPMKGHSHVYWYRQLPEEGLKFMVYLQKENIIDESGMPKERFSAEFPKEGPSILRIQQVVRGDSAAYFCASSPSAGGPGSYNEQFFGPGTRLTVL.

The V gene is TRBV7-2, the J gene TRBJ2-5; D uncertain. CDR1 SGHTA and CDR2 FQGNSA come from the germline V gene. The CDR3 totals 15 residues. Trimming stripped 5 bases from V and 5 bases from J, with 18 bases between. The CDR3 DNA reads as TGTGCCAGCAGCGTCCAAAGAGGCGACGGGGAGACCCAGTACTTC. Translated: CASSVQRGDGETQYF.

The rearrangement links TRBV5-6 to TRBJ2-2; 12 bases fit TRBD1. Germline values: CDR1 SGHDT, CDR2 YYEEEE. This CDR3 is 16 amino acids long. J was trimmed by 5 bases and V by 3 bases; bases with no gene match: 5. CDR3 DNA: TGTGCCAGCAGCTGGGGACAGGGGGCTGGGACCGGGGAGCTGTTTTTT. It yields the protein CASSWGQGAGTGELFF. The whole variable domain, filled in from reference TRBV5-6 and TRBJ2-2, reads DAGVTQSPTHLIKTRGQQVTLRCSPKSGHDTVSWYQQALGQGPQFIFQYYEEEERQRGNFPDRFSGHQFPNYSSELNVNALLLGDSALYLCASSWGQGAGTGELFFGEGSRLTVL.

The genes are TRBV4-1 and TRBJ1-2; 8 bases are shared with TRBD1. The trim removed 0 bases at V and 8 bases at J, leaving 8 bases unmatched. This CDR3 has 15 amino acids. Germline CDR1 reads MGHRA; CDR2 reads YSYEKL. CDR3: CASSQDQGQGWGYTF. The CDR3 coding sequence is TGCGCCAGCAGCCAAGATCAAGGACAGGGATGGGGCTACACCTTC.

The chain uses TRBV18 and TRBJ2-1; possible D gene TRBD2, 5 bases. The V and J ends lost 1 base and 4 bases respectively, with 14 bases between them. Germline CDR1 is KGHSH and CDR2 is LQKENI. The CDR3 contains 16 residues. The CDR3 here is CASSPQAGNLYNEQFF. The CDR3, as DNA: TGTGCCAGCTCACCACAGGCGGGCAACCTTTACAATGAGCAGTTCTTC.

The chain recombines TRBV6-6 with TRBJ2-7, with 7 nucleotides matching TRBD2. Germline-derived CDR1 and CDR2 are MNHNY and SVGAGI (reference sequence). V lost 6 bases and J lost 0; bases outside the gene matches: 5. The CDR3 loop spans 14 amino acids. For the CDR3, the DNA is TGTGCCAGCAGCTTCACTAGCGACTCCTACGAGCAGTACTTC. Translating gives CASSFTSDSYEQYF.

The rearrangement uses TRBV5-4 and TRBJ1-3; the D gene is possibly TRBD1 (5 bases). Germline assignment: CDR1 SGHNT and CDR2 YYREEE (reference sequence). The CDR3 consists of 16 residues. V lost 0 bases, J lost 0 bases, and 10 bases lay in between. The chain's CDR3 is CASSLGGLSSGNTIYF. In DNA form, the CDR3 reads TGTGCCAGCAGCTTGGGGGGCCTCAGCTCTGGAAACACCATATATTTT.

The chain combines TRBV4-1 with TRBJ2-1; D possibly corresponds to TRBD1 (5 bases). V shed 1 base and J shed 1 base, with 14 bases lying between them. The CDR3 has 17 residues. Germline CDR1 MGHRA, CDR2 YSYEKL. CDR3 bases: TGCGCCAGCAGCCAAGTCGGCAGGGCCTTGTCCTACAATGAGCAGTTCTTC. It codes for CASSQVGRALSYNEQFF.

V gene TRBV28 combines with J gene TRBJ2-2; TRBD1 matches at 9 bases. CDR1 and CDR2 (germline): MDHEN, SYDVKM. This CDR3 has 17 residues. V lost 6 bases to trimming and J lost 7 bases; unmatched junction nucleotides: 15. CDR3 coding DNA: TGTGCCAGCAGCCTTGAAAAGCGGACAGGGGATATCGGGGAGCTGTTTTTT. Its translation: CASSLEKRTGDIGELFF.

The chain combines TRBV15 with TRBJ2-1, with D possibly TRBD2 on 5 matching bases. V lost 3 bases and J lost 3, with 21 bases in between. Germline CDR1 LNHNV, CDR2 YYDKDF (reference sequence). The CDR3 contains 18 residues. CDR3 protein: CATSSKLSGVRIYNEQFF. The CDR3 DNA reads TGTGCCACCAGCAGCAAGCTAAGCGGCGTACGTATCTACAATGAGCAGTTCTTC. The variable domain in full, completed from reference TRBV15 and TRBJ2-1, reads DAMVIQNPRYQVTQFGKPVTLSCSQTLNHNVMYWYQQKSSQAPKLLFHYYDKDFNNEADTPDNFQSRRPNTSFCFLDIRSPGLGDTAMYLCATSSKLSGVRIYNEQFFGPGTRLTVL.

The chain carries TRBV4-2 and TRBJ2-2; tentatively, D is TRBD1 (6 bases). This CDR3 comprises 15 residues. Germline V lookup: CDR1 LGHNA, CDR2 YNFKEQ. The V and J ends lost 4 bases and 1 base respectively, with 10 bases between them. This chain's CDR3 is CASSPSDRNTGELFF. Written as DNA, the CDR3 is TGTGCCAGCAGCCCATCGGACAGGAACACCGGGGAGCTGTTTTTT.

The genes are TRBV7-9 and TRBJ2-7, with TRBD1 as a possible D gene (5 bases). The CDR3 length is 14 residues. The V gene lost 3 bases and the J gene lost 7 bases, with 16 bases spanning the gap. Germline CDR1 and CDR2: SEHNR and FQNEAQ (reference sequence). The CDR3 here is CASSLGQILGEQYF. The CDR3 DNA reads TGTGCCAGCAGCTTGGGGCAAATTTTGGGGGAGCAGTACTTC.

This rearrangement joins TRBV4-1 to TRBJ2-2, with 7 bases that match TRBD2. V shed 1 base and J 3 bases; nucleotides not matched to a gene: 5. Per the germline V gene, CDR1 is MGHRA and CDR2 is YSYEKL. This CDR3 has 16 amino acids. CDR3 residues: CASSQVGLADTGELFF. The CDR3 coding sequence is TGCGCCAGCAGCCAAGTTGGGCTAGCGGACACCGGGGAGCTGTTTTTT.

The rearrangement joins TRBV18 to TRBJ1-2; 7 nucleotides match TRBD1. The germline gives CDR1 KGHSH, CDR2 LQKENI. Trimming removed 3 bases from V and 2 bases from J; junction bases left unmatched: 6. This CDR3 is built from 15 residues. Here the CDR3 reads CASSPETGRNYGYTF. The CDR3 DNA follows: TGTGCCAGCTCACCTGAGACAGGGAGGAACTATGGCTACACCTTC.

The rearrangement links TRBV29-1 to TRBJ2-1, with 10 bases lining up with TRBD2. Germline lookup yields CDR1 SQVTM and CDR2 ANQGSEA. CDR3 size: 13 residues. V was pared by 1 base and J by 9 bases, with 3 bases of the junction left unmatched. The CDR3 is CSVEGVAGGEQFF. The CDR3 nucleotides read TGCAGCGTTGAAGGGGTAGCGGGAGGTGAGCAGTTCTTC.

This chain's CDR3 is CASSTGPTNEKLFF. The CDR3 DNA follows: TGCGCCAGCTCTACAGGGCCAACTAATGAAAAACTGTTTTTT. The rearrangement links TRBV5-1 to TRBJ1-4; perhaps TRBD1 as D (6 bases). Germline CDR1 and CDR2: SGHRS and YFSETQ. CDR3 length equals 14 residues. Trimming shortened V by 7 bases and J by 0 bases, and 10 bases separated the two germline ends.

This rearrangement joins TRBV5-1 to TRBJ2-1; tentatively, D is TRBD2 (6 bases). The germline CDR1 and CDR2 sequences are SGHRS and YFSETQ. The CDR3 spans 15 residues. Trimming cost V 2 bases and J 6 bases, with 15 bases left between them. DNA for the CDR3: TGCGCCAGCAGCTTTTGGGGCGGGATAGGCAATGAGCAGTTCTTC. Amino acid sequence: CASSFWGGIGNEQFF.

This chain uses TRBV7-2 with TRBJ2-7, with 8 bases aligning to TRBD2. The germline V gene has CDR1 SGHTA and CDR2 FQGNSA. V gave up 4 bases and J gave up 2 bases; unmatched junction bases: 10. CDR3 length equals 16 residues. The CDR3 DNA sequence: TGTGCCAGCAGCTCTAGATTAGCGGGAACCCCCTACGAGCAGTACTTC. Its translation: CASSSRLAGTPYEQYF.

The chain is built from TRBV6-5 and TRBJ2-7; TRBD1 might be the D (6 bases). CDR1 is MNHEY, CDR2 SVGAGI, per germline. The V and J ends lost 5 bases and 4 bases respectively, with 15 bases between them. The CDR3 spans 14 residues. CDR3 loop: CASSKRDTLYEQYF. CDR3 bases: TGTGCCAGCAGTAAACGGGACACTTTATACGAGCAGTACTTC.

The CDR3 protein is CATSRVGAVERGTEAFF. The CDR3 bases are TGTGCCACCAGCAGAGTCGGGGCAGTCGAACGGGGGACTGAAGCTTTCTTT. The chain has TRBV15 and TRBJ1-1, with D perhaps TRBD1 (5 bases). V was shortened by 1 base and J by 5 bases, with 20 bases between the two germline ends. The germline V gene encodes CDR1 LNHNV and CDR2 YYDKDF (reference sequence). The CDR3 consists of 17 residues.

The rearrangement joins TRBV4-2 to TRBJ2-3; perhaps TRBD2 as D (5 bases). V was trimmed by 1 base and J by 2 bases, leaving 7 bases between them. The germline V gene encodes CDR1 LGHNA and CDR2 YNFKEQ. The CDR3 loop spans 14 amino acids. CDR3 amino acids: CASSQVEVTDTQYF. The CDR3 bases are TGTGCCAGCAGCCAAGTGGAGGTCACAGATACGCAGTATTTT.

This rearrangement joins TRBV18 to TRBJ2-7; 8 bases are shared with TRBD1. Germline V gene lookup returns CDR1 KGHSH and CDR2 LQKENI. This CDR3 is 16 amino acids long. Unmatched junction bases numbered 6, after V lost 2 bases and J lost 0 bases. The CDR3 region is CASSPTSGGASYEQYF. In DNA form, the CDR3 reads TGTGCCAGCTCACCAACCTCAGGGGGCGCCTCCTACGAGCAGTACTTC.

This chain's CDR3 is CASSKETKSGYTF. For the CDR3, the DNA is TGTGCCAGCAGCAAAGAGACAAAGAGTGGCTACACCTTC. The V gene is TRBV21-1, the J gene TRBJ1-2; the D call TRBD1 from the table was never checked on the DNA. TRBV21-1 is a documented pseudogene. CDR3 length equals 13 residues.